The next 11 T cell receptor beta chains were all read from a single sample in a study of cytomegalovirus exposure and HLA in healthy donors (dated by TCRdb to 2017 to 2019). The method was the immunoSEQ multiplex PCR assay. A mixture of 60 forward primers for TCR Vbeta segments and 13 reverse primers for TCR Jbeta segments was used in the multiplex PCR. The immuneACCESS repertoire file appears here via TCRdb, limited to in-frame rearrangements. These files lack a portion of the clones; in checked studies, under half of the deficit traces to unresolved V genes, and the cause of the others is not known. This sample gives approximately 150,000 clones in total; 82% of them show up just once. The top ten clonotypes cover less than 3% of the sample. Sequencing was done on a sample of PBMCs. These receptors all come from a male donor in good health and CMV-seronegative.

The chain is built from TRBV2 and TRBJ2-1, with TRBD1 as a possible D gene (5 bases). CDR1 SNHLY and CDR2 FYNNEI come from the germline V gene. V lost 2 bases and J 0 bases, leaving 11 bases between the germline ends. The CDR3 is 16 amino acids. CDR3 bases: TGTGCCAGCAGTGAACAACAGGCTAGCTCCTACAATGAGCAGTTCTTC. It is translated as CASSEQQASSYNEQFF.

The gene calls are TRBV5-6 and TRBJ2-3; 8 bases align to TRBD1. Germline lookup yields CDR1 SGHDT and CDR2 YYEEEE. The V gene end was trimmed by 4 bases and the J gene end by 8 bases; junction bases not matched to a gene: 6. CDR3 length: 13 amino acids. CDR3 sequence (DNA): TGTGCCAGCAGCCCGGACAGGGTGGCTACGCAGTATTTT. Protein: CASSPDRVATQYF.

J is TRBJ2-1 and V is TRBV7-6; unclear D gene. The germline CDR1 and CDR2 sequences are SGHVS and FNYEAQ. Trimming removed 5 bases at V and 0 bases at J, with 11 bases between. The CDR3 totals 15 residues. The CDR3 DNA is TGTGCCAGCAGCAGCTACTCCCGCTCCTACAATGAGCAGTTCTTC. It encodes CASSSYSRSYNEQFF.

This clone was seen only once. J is TRBJ2-7 and V is TRBV29-1; D possibly corresponds to TRBD1 (6 bases). CDR3 size: 13 residues. V lost 7 bases and J 5 bases, leaving 18 bases between the germline ends. Germline CDR1 reads SQVTM; CDR2 reads ANQGSEA. The CDR3 protein is CSAEGQGQNEQYF. The CDR3 nucleotides are TGCAGCGCGGAAGGTCAGGGGCAGAACGAGCAGTACTTC.

The table lists this clone with a few counts. This chain links TRBV27 with TRBJ1-3; D perhaps matches TRBD1 (5 bases). Germline lookup yields CDR1 MNHEY and CDR2 SMNVEV (reference sequence). Trimming stripped 6 bases from V and 4 bases from J, with 16 bases between. CDR3 length: 15 residues. CDR3: CASSTDRTSGNTIYF. CDR3 bases: TGTGCCAGCAGCACCGACAGAACCTCAGGAAACACCATATATTTT.

Worth noting for this clone: Other DNA variants within this sample encode the same CDR3. The chain combines TRBV7-9 with TRBJ2-1; 7 nucleotides align to TRBD2. The germline V gene has CDR1 SEHNR and CDR2 FQNEAQ (reference sequence). The CDR3 is 15 residues long. With V trimmed by 5 bases and J by 0 bases, 4 bases remained unmatched. The CDR3 sequence: CASSPSGSSYNEQFF. The CDR3 DNA sequence: TGTGCCAGCAGCCCTAGCGGAAGCTCCTACAATGAGCAGTTCTTC.

The CDR3, as DNA: TGTGCCAGCAGCCAGCTCCGGGACAATGAGCAGTTCTTC. Protein: CASSQLRDNEQFF. This sequence joins TRBV4-2 and TRBJ2-1, with unresolved D. The CDR3 covers 13 residues. Trimming stripped 3 bases from V and 5 bases from J, with 8 bases between. Germline CDR1 LGHNA, CDR2 YNFKEQ.

The rearrangement links TRBV28 to TRBJ1-3; D remains unclear. Germline CDR1 is MDHEN and CDR2 is SYDVKM. CDR3 length: 16 amino acids. Trimming stripped 2 bases from V and 4 bases from J, with 15 bases between. The CDR3 coding sequence is TGTGCCAGCAGTTTAGCGGCGGGAGCGGCGGGAAACACCATATATTTT. Amino acids: CASSLAAGAAGNTIYF.

V and J are TRBV30 and TRBJ2-1; 8 nucleotides line up with TRBD2. V shed 0 bases and J 6 bases; nucleotides not matched to a gene: 4. The CDR3 is 14 residues long. Germline V gene sequence: CDR1 GTSNPN, CDR2 SVGIG (reference sequence). The CDR3 region has the DNA TGTGCCTGGAGTGTACTCAGCGGGAGCAATGAGCAGTTCTTC. Translating it yields CAWSVLSGSNEQFF.

The J gene is TRBJ2-7, the V gene TRBV5-4; 12 nucleotides align to TRBD2. J was trimmed by 6 bases and V by 4 bases; bases with no gene match: 11. Per the germline V gene, CDR1 is SGHNT and CDR2 is YYREEE (reference sequence). The CDR3 loop spans 16 amino acids. The CDR3, as DNA: TGTGCCAGCAGCCCAGGGGGGACTAGCGGGCTGGGCGAGCAGTACTTC. It codes for CASSPGGTSGLGEQYF.

The J gene is TRBJ1-1, the V gene TRBV28; TRBD1 is a possible D gene (5 bases). The CDR3 loop spans 16 amino acids. The V end was cut by 10 bases, the J end by 3 bases, with 24 bases between. Germline CDR1 MDHEN, CDR2 SYDVKM. As DNA, the CDR3 is TGTGCCACAGACCCGACGGACCTTTGGGGGGACACTGAAGCTTTCTTT. As protein: CATDPTDLWGDTEAFF.